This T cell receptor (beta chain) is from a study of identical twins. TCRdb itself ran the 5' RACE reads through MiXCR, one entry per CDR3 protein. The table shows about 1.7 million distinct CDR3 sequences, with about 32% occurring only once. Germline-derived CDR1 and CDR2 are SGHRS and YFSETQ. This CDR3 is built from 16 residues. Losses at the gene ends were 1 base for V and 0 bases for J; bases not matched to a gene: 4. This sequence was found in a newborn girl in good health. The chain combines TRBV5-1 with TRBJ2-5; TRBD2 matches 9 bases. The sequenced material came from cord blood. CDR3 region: CASSLPGLAYQETQYF. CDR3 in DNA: TGCGCCAGCAGCTTGCCGGGACTAGCCTACCAAGAGACCCAGTACTTC. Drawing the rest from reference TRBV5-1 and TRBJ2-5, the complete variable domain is KAGVTQTPRYLIKTRGQQVTLSCSPISGHRSVSWYQQTPGQGLQFLFEYFSETQRNKGNFPGRFSGRQFSNSRSEMNVSTLELGDSALYLCASSLPGLAYQETQYFGPGTRLLVL.